This T cell receptor beta chain comes out of a study of blood T cells in healthy people across ages. The wider study: For every two T cells, template switching captured about one barcoded beta molecule. Study-level findings and limits: One million T cells yielded diversity estimates that were considered underestimates. Because sorting was not performed, PBMCs prevented conclusive naive versus antigen-experienced comparison.

This clonotype was seen many times. Its cognate antigen is unknown. For the second PCR, which ran for 7 to 11 cycles, a sample-barcoded 5' primer and a J-beta primer mix were used. With 12 random nucleotides, a template-switch adaptor tagged each individual cDNA molecule. TCRdb called the 5' RACE reads again in MiXCR, with one record for every CDR3 protein. The table has some 790,000 distinct CDR3 sequences, 25% to 30% seen once. CDR3 length equals 15 residues. The germline V and J ends were trimmed by 1 base and 4 bases, with 13 bases remaining between them. J is TRBJ1-2 and V is TRBV12-3 or TRBV12-4; D ambiguous. The clonotype originates from a woman over 75 in good health. Sequencing was carried out using blood. In DNA form, the CDR3 reads TGTGCCAGCAGTTTAGTAGGGTACCGGGGCTATGGCTACACCTTC. Translation: CASSLVGYRGYGYTF.